This is a list of T cell receptor beta chains from one sample in a study of OX40 agonist ivuxolimab in advanced cancers. Generated by immunoSEQ multiplex PCR, the TCRdb table keeps only in-frame clones and is missing some. Of about 61,000 clones listed, roughly 84% are singletons. Sequenced material: CD4+ or CD8+ T cells sorted from blood, taken in a trial of the OX40 agonist ivuxolimab. The origin of the receptors is an adult with an advanced solid tumor such as melanoma, head and neck, liver or kidney cancer. The CDR3 runs from the conserved cysteine through the conserved F or W. The D gene is left open where the match is weak. Clone size is not always given. Where it is, it says once, few, many or a class for expanded clones.

NA	TRBJ2-2	15	NA	TRBV5-1	CASSISGTPTGELFF	TGCGCCAGCAGCATTTCCGGGACTCCCACCGGGGAGCTGTTTTTT
TRBD1	TRBJ1-1	12	NA	TRBV30	CAWSLVGGVAFF	TGTGCCTGGAGTTTAGTAGGGGGCGTAGCTTTCTTT
TRBD2	TRBJ2-3	15	once	TRBV4-2	CASSQDPVGGDTQYF	TGTGCCAGCAGCCAAGATCCAGTCGGGGGGGATACGCAGTATTTT
TRBD1	TRBJ1-1	16	NA	TRBV9	CASSANRGPLNTEAFF	TGTGCCAGCAGCGCCAACAGGGGACCCCTGAACACTGAAGCTTTCTTT
NA	TRBJ2-7	16	NA	TRBV15	CATSRDYGDASYEQYF	TGTGCCACCAGCAGAGATTACGGGGACGCTTCCTACGAGCAGTACTTC
NA	TRBJ2-5	15	NA	TRBV7-9	CASSLVGTGMETQYF	TGTGCCAGCAGCTTAGTTGGTACAGGTATGGAGACCCAGTACTTC
NA	TRBJ2-2	14	NA	TRBV10-2	CASKRDTNTGELFF	TGCGCCAGCAAGCGGGACACCAACACCGGGGAGCTGTTTTTT
TRBD1	TRBJ1-6	15	once	TRBV6-1	CASSVPGQGNSPLHF	TGTGCCAGCAGTGTCCCAGGACAGGGAAATTCACCCCTCCACTTT
TRBD1	TRBJ1-2	18	NA	TRBV7-9	CASYLPRTGEVENYGYTF	TGTGCCAGCTACCTTCCGAGGACAGGGGAGGTGGAGAACTATGGCTACACCTTC
NA	TRBJ2-7	13	NA	TRBV6-6	CASSVATTYEQYF	TGTGCCAGCAGCGTTGCGACCACCTACGAGCAGTACTTC